Reported below is one TCR beta chain. Antigen: not known. Individuals selected for sequencing had exhibited CD8+CD57+ cell expansion on flow cytometry. Therapy had not been given to patients before blood sampling. For CDR3 and TCR beta VDJ profiling, genomic DNA was the template used. Using its own MiXCR run on the reads, TCRdb lists one record per CDR3 protein. The table includes under 200,000 distinct CDR3 sequences, 45% to 55% detected once. The CDR3 sequence is 11 residues long. The germline V gene encodes CDR1 MGHDK and CDR2 SYGVNS. The data were taken from a study of CD8+CD57+ T cells in acquired aplastic anemia. Background on the study: Recorded DNA amounts for sorted CD4+ and CD8+ cells had an average of roughly 3.4 ug. Whole-study findings and limits: Patients were compared with controls for CD8+ Simpson's diversity, and no significant difference emerged. Shared by patients and controls, 25 to 35 CD8+ CDR3s were abundant in patients.

Sample: sorted CD4+, CD8+, or CD8+CD57+ T cells (not recorded which) from PBMCs. V gene TRBV25-1 combines with J gene TRBJ1-2, with D unresolved. The sequence was collected from a human donor with aplastic anemia. The CDR3 loop reads CASRENYGYTF. In DNA, the CDR3 is TGTGCTAGTCGGGAAAACTATGGCTACACCTTC.